This T cell receptor beta chain was sequenced for a study of control samples from healthy donors and cancer patients. Produced via immunoSEQ multiplex PCR; TCRdb's table is partial and in-frame only. Among approximately 45,000 clones listed, 75% to 95% were seen once. Trimming took 0 bases from V and 5 from J, leaving 11 bases between them. The length of the CDR3 is 14 residues. Germline CDR1 and CDR2: SGHVS and FQNEAQ. This chain uses TRBV7-8 with TRBJ2-7; D call uncertain. The clonotype originates from a woman aged 40 to 50 with head and neck cancer. Sequencing input: PBMCs. CDR3 in amino acids: CASSLAGGVDEQYF. DNA for the CDR3: TGTGCCAGCAGCTTAGCCGGCGGAGTCGACGAGCAGTACTTC.